The 8 T cell receptor beta chains given below trace back to one sample, sequenced in a study of T cell responses to AZD1222 COVID-19 vaccine. Produced via immunoSEQ multiplex PCR; TCRdb's table is partial and in-frame only. The sample includes some 130,000 clones, roughly 90% of them seen just once. Material: peripheral blood, obtained on day 0 of AZD1222 vaccination. The receptors derive from an adult in good health.

The V call is TRBV30, the J call TRBJ2-7; TRBD1 is a possible D gene (6 bases). Germline CDR1 GTSNPN, CDR2 SVGIG (reference sequence). Trimming pared 5 bases from V and 0 bases from J, leaving 14 bases between. The CDR3 has 14 amino acids. The CDR3 DNA follows: TGTGCCTGGTCTAGGAGAGGGGGCTCCTACGAGCAGTACTTC. Protein product: CAWSRRGGSYEQYF.

The V gene is TRBV20-1, the J gene TRBJ1-5, with TRBD1 matching 7 bases. Germline V gene sequence: CDR1 DFQATT, CDR2 SNEGSKA (reference sequence). Trimming removed 3 bases from V and 2 bases from J; junction bases left unmatched: 10. The CDR3 length is 16 residues. CDR3 in DNA: TGCAGTGCTAGTGGGGCAGGGGGTCTAGGCAATCAGCCCCAGCATTTT. Translated, it gives CSASGAGGLGNQPQHF.

The rearrangement uses TRBV11-2 and TRBJ2-1; 8 bases agree with TRBD2. V shed 3 bases and J 4 bases; nucleotides not matched to a gene: 8. The CDR3 consists of 16 residues. Per germline, CDR1 SGHAT and CDR2 FQNNGV. The chain's CDR3 is CASSFRTSGTYNEQFF. In DNA, the CDR3 is TGTGCCAGCAGCTTTCGTACTAGCGGAACGTACAATGAGCAGTTCTTC.

This chain uses TRBV25-1 with TRBJ2-2; D possibly corresponds to TRBD2 (5 bases). The germline V gene has CDR1 MGHDK and CDR2 SYGVNS. The CDR3 is 15 amino acids. Trimming removed 7 bases from V and 3 bases from J, with 15 bases in between. The CDR3 loop is CASKSGVQDTGELFF. The CDR3 bases are TGTGCCAGCAAGAGCGGCGTCCAAGACACCGGGGAGCTGTTTTTT.

V and J are TRBV2 and TRBJ1-5; 7 bases are a match to TRBD1. This CDR3 has 17 residues. V lost 6 bases, J lost 6 bases, and 17 bases stayed unmatched. CDR1 is SNHLY and CDR2 is FYNNEI in the germline V gene. CDR3: CASRPNGMTGMGQPQHF. CDR3 sequence (DNA): TGTGCCAGCAGACCAAATGGGATGACAGGGATGGGTCAGCCCCAGCATTTT.

The J gene is TRBJ2-7, the V gene TRBV29-1, with 7 nucleotides matching TRBD1. The CDR3 consists of 14 residues. The junction had 12 bases not matched to a gene; V was cut back by 6 bases and J by 4 bases. Germline V lookup: CDR1 SQVTM, CDR2 ANQGSEA. The chain's CDR3 is CSVDPQGVGYEQYF. CDR3 bases: TGCAGCGTCGATCCCCAGGGGGTCGGGTACGAGCAGTACTTC.

V gene TRBV4-3 combines with J gene TRBJ2-7, with a weak D call TRBD1 (5 bases). The germline V and J ends were trimmed by 1 base and 3 bases, with 13 bases remaining between them. CDR3 length equals 15 residues. Per germline, CDR1 LGHNA and CDR2 YSLEER. The DNA for the CDR3 is TGCGCCAGCAGCCAAGCAGACGACAGATTCTACGAGCAGTACTTC. Translated: CASSQADDRFYEQYF.

The rearrangement links TRBV4-1 to TRBJ1-2, with 10 bases fitting TRBD1. With V trimmed by 3 bases and J by 3 bases, 7 bases remained unmatched. The CDR3 runs 16 residues. The germline CDR1 and CDR2 sequences are MGHRA and YSYEKL. The CDR3 nucleotides read TGCGCCAGCAGCCAGGCCGACAGGGGGCGCGACTATGGCTACACCTTC. Translating gives CASSQADRGRDYGYTF.